This is a list of T cell receptor beta chains from one sample in a study of blood T cell repertoires in COVID-19. Clones were read by immunoSEQ multiplex PCR, and TCRdb kept only the in-frame ones, dropping some. This table holds about 350,000 clones, roughly 86% found once. The material sequenced was peripheral blood. The receptors here all came from a woman between 65 and 79 years old with COVID-19, enrolled during active disease. CDR3s include the opening cysteine and the closing phenylalanine or tryptophan. D genes are given only for firm matches. The size entry is marked missing in some rows and otherwise reads once, few, many or a size class.

d_call: NA
v_call: TRBV7-2
cdr3_length: 12
j_call: TRBJ2-1
clone_size: NA
cdr3_aa: CASGGTYNEQFF
cdr3_nt: TGTGCCAGCGGGGGGACCTACAATGAGCAGTTCTTC

d_call: NA
v_call: TRBV27
cdr3_length: 13
j_call: TRBJ2-1
clone_size: NA
cdr3_aa: CASSFTGQNEQFF
cdr3_nt: TGTGCCAGCAGTTTCACAGGTCAAAATGAGCAGTTCTTC

d_call: TRBD2
v_call: TRBV5-4
cdr3_length: 17
j_call: TRBJ2-1
clone_size: NA
cdr3_aa: CASSRYSGGGSYNEQFF
cdr3_nt: TGTGCCAGCAGCCGTTATAGCGGGGGGGGCTCCTACAATGAGCAGTTCTTC

d_call: NA
v_call: TRBV6-6
cdr3_length: 15
j_call: TRBJ1-1
clone_size: NA
cdr3_aa: CASRYSGGMNTEAFF
cdr3_nt: TGTGCCAGCAGATACTCCGGGGGGATGAACACTGAAGCTTTCTTT

d_call: TRBD2
v_call: TRBV4-1
cdr3_length: 16
j_call: TRBJ2-5
clone_size: NA
cdr3_aa: CASSPYLAGEQETQYF
cdr3_nt: TGCGCCAGCAGCCCCTACCTAGCGGGAGAGCAAGAGACCCAGTACTTC

d_call: TRBD2
v_call: TRBV5-8
cdr3_length: 16
j_call: TRBJ2-7
clone_size: NA
cdr3_aa: CASSPLLAGGLYEQYF
cdr3_nt: TGTGCCAGCAGCCCGCTACTAGCGGGGGGTCTCTACGAGCAGTACTTC

d_call: NA
v_call: TRBV24-1
cdr3_length: 15
j_call: TRBJ1-2
clone_size: NA
cdr3_aa: CATSDLSTGYGGYTF
cdr3_nt: TGTGCCACCAGTGATTTGTCAACAGGGTACGGTGGCTACACCTTC

d_call: NA
v_call: TRBV7-9
cdr3_length: 11
j_call: TRBJ1-1
clone_size: NA
cdr3_aa: CASSLVAEAFF
cdr3_nt: TGTGCCAGCAGCTTAGTAGCTGAAGCTTTCTTT

d_call: NA
v_call: TRBV5-1
cdr3_length: 13
j_call: TRBJ1-3
clone_size: NA
cdr3_aa: CASQRDSGNTIYF
cdr3_nt: TGCGCCAGCCAACGGGACTCTGGAAACACCATATATTTT

d_call: NA
v_call: TRBV7-2
cdr3_length: 15
j_call: TRBJ1-4
clone_size: NA
cdr3_aa: CASSLVGAGKKKLFF
cdr3_nt: TGTGCCAGCAGCCTGGTGGGGGCCGGCAAGAAAAAACTGTTTTTT

d_call: NA
v_call: TRBV9
cdr3_length: 14
j_call: TRBJ1-2
clone_size: NA
cdr3_aa: CASSVDESVVEITF
cdr3_nt: TGTGCCAGCAGCGTAGATGAGTCTGTGGTTGAGATCACCTTC

d_call: TRBD1
v_call: TRBV27
cdr3_length: 11
j_call: TRBJ1-2
clone_size: once
cdr3_aa: CATSTGEGYTF
cdr3_nt: TGTGCCACATCAACAGGGGAGGGCTACACCTTC

d_call: TRBD2
v_call: TRBV7-9
cdr3_length: 18
j_call: TRBJ2-5
clone_size: NA
cdr3_aa: CASSRLHPGLAGEETQYF
cdr3_nt: TGTGCCAGCAGCCGACTTCACCCGGGACTAGCGGGGGAGGAGACCCAGTACTTC

d_call: TRBD2
v_call: TRBV2
cdr3_length: 15
j_call: TRBJ2-5
clone_size: once
cdr3_aa: CASMGIRTSGETQYF
cdr3_nt: TGTGCCAGCATGGGAATCCGGACTAGCGGAGAGACCCAGTACTTC

d_call: NA
v_call: TRBV19
cdr3_length: 14
j_call: TRBJ1-1
clone_size: NA
cdr3_aa: CASTPRAGDTEAFF
cdr3_nt: TGTGCCAGTACCCCCAGAGCGGGGGACACTGAAGCTTTCTTT

d_call: NA
v_call: TRBV21-1
cdr3_length: 15
j_call: TRBJ1-5
clone_size: once
cdr3_aa: CASSMGTGGDQPQHF
cdr3_nt: TGTGCCAGCAGCATGGGGACAGGGGGGGATCAGCCCCAGCATTTT

d_call: NA
v_call: TRBV6-5
cdr3_length: 14
j_call: TRBJ2-7
clone_size: NA
cdr3_aa: CASSYSDSSYEQYF
cdr3_nt: TGTGCCAGCAGTTACTCAGACAGTAGCTACGAGCAGTACTTC

d_call: NA
v_call: TRBV5-1
cdr3_length: 11
j_call: TRBJ2-1
clone_size: few
cdr3_aa: CASSLQEEQFF
cdr3_nt: TGCGCCAGCAGTCTCCAGGAAGAGCAGTTCTTC

d_call: TRBD1
v_call: TRBV19
cdr3_length: 12
j_call: TRBJ1-2
clone_size: NA
cdr3_aa: CASATGGYGYTF
cdr3_nt: TGTGCCAGTGCTACAGGGGGCTATGGCTACACCTTC

d_call: NA
v_call: TRBV5-1
cdr3_length: 16
j_call: TRBJ2-2
clone_size: NA
cdr3_aa: CASIEGPGSRAGELFF
cdr3_nt: TGCGCCAGCATCGAAGGACCGGGGTCGCGTGCCGGGGAGCTGTTTTTT

d_call: NA
v_call: TRBV5-1
cdr3_length: 12
j_call: TRBJ1-2
clone_size: once
cdr3_aa: CASSLQGNGYTF
cdr3_nt: TGCGCCAGCAGCCTGCAGGGGAATGGCTACACCTTC

d_call: NA
v_call: TRBV5-4
cdr3_length: 15
j_call: TRBJ2-2
clone_size: NA
cdr3_aa: CASSTAGVNTGELFF
cdr3_nt: TGTGCCAGCAGCACGGCAGGGGTAAACACCGGGGAGCTGTTTTTT

d_call: NA
v_call: TRBV28
cdr3_length: 16
j_call: TRBJ2-7
clone_size: NA
cdr3_aa: CASSRPSPGLSYEQYF
cdr3_nt: TGTGCCAGCAGCCGACCTAGTCCGGGTCTCTCCTACGAGCAGTACTTC

d_call: NA
v_call: TRBV24-1
cdr3_length: 11
j_call: TRBJ2-3
clone_size: NA
cdr3_aa: CATSDYDTQYF
cdr3_nt: TGTGCCACCAGTGACTACGATACGCAGTATTTT

d_call: NA
v_call: TRBV5-6
cdr3_length: 15
j_call: TRBJ2-7
clone_size: NA
cdr3_aa: CASSDTGTFGYEQYF
cdr3_nt: TGTGCCAGCAGCGATACCGGGACTTTCGGCTACGAGCAGTACTTC

d_call: TRBD1
v_call: TRBV6-5
cdr3_length: 14
j_call: TRBJ1-1
clone_size: NA
cdr3_aa: CASSLGTGTTEAFF
cdr3_nt: TGTGCCAGCAGCCTGGGGACAGGTACCACTGAAGCTTTCTTT

d_call: TRBD2
v_call: TRBV7-8
cdr3_length: 11
j_call: TRBJ2-5
clone_size: NA
cdr3_aa: CASSYGGAQYF
cdr3_nt: TGTGCCAGCAGTTACGGGGGGGCCCAGTACTTC

d_call: TRBD1
v_call: TRBV12-3/TRBV12-4
cdr3_length: 13
j_call: TRBJ2-1
clone_size: NA
cdr3_aa: CASSRGQENEQFF
cdr3_nt: TGTGCCAGCAGTCGGGGACAGGAAAATGAGCAGTTCTTC

d_call: TRBD1
v_call: TRBV28
cdr3_length: 14
j_call: TRBJ1-6
clone_size: once
cdr3_aa: CASSLGQANSPLHF
cdr3_nt: TGTGCCAGCAGTTTAGGACAGGCTAATTCACCCCTCCACTTT

d_call: TRBD1
v_call: TRBV30
cdr3_length: 15
j_call: TRBJ1-1
clone_size: NA
cdr3_aa: CAWSPGTGGYGEAFF
cdr3_nt: TGTGCCTGGAGCCCCGGGACAGGGGGCTACGGTGAAGCTTTCTTT

d_call: NA
v_call: TRBV7-8
cdr3_length: 16
j_call: TRBJ1-2
clone_size: NA
cdr3_aa: CASSLDPGSATSGYTF
cdr3_nt: TGTGCCAGCAGCTTAGATCCGGGCTCCGCCACTAGTGGCTACACCTTC

d_call: NA
v_call: TRBV10-3
cdr3_length: 12
j_call: TRBJ1-1
clone_size: NA
cdr3_aa: CAIRQGNTEAFF
cdr3_nt: TGTGCCATCAGGCAGGGCAACACTGAAGCTTTCTTT

d_call: NA
v_call: TRBV9
cdr3_length: 15
j_call: TRBJ1-2
clone_size: few
cdr3_aa: CASSVEQNPNYGYTF
cdr3_nt: TGTGCCAGCAGCGTAGAACAAAACCCAAACTATGGCTACACCTTC

d_call: NA
v_call: TRBV11-2
cdr3_length: 15
j_call: TRBJ1-2
clone_size: NA
cdr3_aa: CASAREDRGNYGYTF
cdr3_nt: TGTGCCAGCGCTAGAGAGGATCGGGGAAACTATGGCTACACCTTC

d_call: TRBD1
v_call: TRBV7-9
cdr3_length: 15
j_call: TRBJ1-1
clone_size: NA
cdr3_aa: CAPTRTGVESTEAFF
cdr3_nt: TGTGCCCCCACTAGGACAGGGGTCGAGAGCACTGAAGCTTTCTTT

d_call: NA
v_call: TRBV6-5
cdr3_length: 13
j_call: TRBJ1-6
clone_size: NA
cdr3_aa: CASTSQRGSPLHF
cdr3_nt: TGTGCCAGCACATCCCAGAGAGGTTCACCCCTCCACTTT

d_call: NA
v_call: TRBV20-1
cdr3_length: 11
j_call: TRBJ2-7
clone_size: NA
cdr3_aa: CSVEGAYEQYF
cdr3_nt: TGCAGTGTAGAGGGAGCCTACGAGCAGTACTTC

d_call: NA
v_call: TRBV3-1/TRBV3-2
cdr3_length: 16
j_call: TRBJ2-7
clone_size: NA
cdr3_aa: CASSTYLGDRAHEQYF
cdr3_nt: TGTGCCAGCAGCACCTACCTAGGGGATCGAGCGCACGAGCAGTACTTC

d_call: NA
v_call: TRBV27
cdr3_length: 13
j_call: TRBJ2-5
clone_size: NA
cdr3_aa: CASSLVQGGTQYF
cdr3_nt: TGTGCCAGCAGTTTAGTACAGGGCGGGACCCAGTACTTC

d_call: TRBD1
v_call: TRBV5-4
cdr3_length: 15
j_call: TRBJ1-2
clone_size: NA
cdr3_aa: CASSLETGAGYGYTF
cdr3_nt: TGTGCCAGCAGCTTGGAGACAGGGGCTGGCTATGGCTACACCTTC

d_call: NA
v_call: TRBV19
cdr3_length: 14
j_call: TRBJ1-6
clone_size: NA
cdr3_aa: CASSPNRDHSPLHF
cdr3_nt: TGTGCCAGTAGTCCCAACAGGGACCATTCACCCCTCCACTTT

d_call: TRBD1
v_call: TRBV10-3
cdr3_length: 15
j_call: TRBJ1-1
clone_size: NA
cdr3_aa: CAISGTGGVNTEAFF
cdr3_nt: TGTGCCATCAGTGGGACAGGGGGTGTGAACACTGAAGCTTTCTTT

d_call: TRBD1
v_call: TRBV18
cdr3_length: 17
j_call: TRBJ2-7
clone_size: NA
cdr3_aa: CASSPPLGQGPLYEQYF
cdr3_nt: TGTGCCAGCTCACCACCATTAGGACAGGGGCCCCTCTACGAGCAGTACTTC

d_call: TRBD2
v_call: TRBV5-1
cdr3_length: 14
j_call: TRBJ2-7
clone_size: NA
cdr3_aa: CASSTSSGGTEQYF
cdr3_nt: TGCGCCAGCAGCACTAGTAGCGGGGGGACCGAGCAGTACTTC

d_call: NA
v_call: TRBV10-3
cdr3_length: 18
j_call: TRBJ2-1
clone_size: once
cdr3_aa: CAISGGGENLWRDNEQFF
cdr3_nt: TGTGCCATCAGTGGAGGGGGGGAGAATTTGTGGAGGGACAATGAGCAGTTCTTC

d_call: NA
v_call: TRBV12-3/TRBV12-4
cdr3_length: 13
j_call: TRBJ2-5
clone_size: NA
cdr3_aa: CASRRVDVETQYF
cdr3_nt: TGTGCCAGCAGGAGGGTAGATGTAGAGACCCAGTACTTC

d_call: TRBD1
v_call: TRBV2
cdr3_length: 15
j_call: TRBJ1-5
clone_size: NA
cdr3_aa: CASSGGQGMGQPQHF
cdr3_nt: TGTGCCAGCAGTGGGGGACAGGGAATGGGACAGCCCCAGCATTTT

d_call: NA
v_call: TRBV5-6
cdr3_length: 14
j_call: TRBJ1-1
clone_size: NA
cdr3_aa: CASRGYRVATEAFF
cdr3_nt: TGTGCCAGCAGAGGTTACAGGGTTGCCACTGAAGCTTTCTTT

d_call: NA
v_call: TRBV12-3/TRBV12-4
cdr3_length: 13
j_call: TRBJ1-1
clone_size: NA
cdr3_aa: CASSTGEGSVAFF
cdr3_nt: TGTGCCAGCAGCACCGGGGAGGGAAGCGTAGCTTTCTTT

d_call: TRBD1
v_call: TRBV5-8
cdr3_length: 15
j_call: TRBJ2-5
clone_size: NA
cdr3_aa: CASSSLGGAGETQYF
cdr3_nt: TGTGCCAGCAGCTCGCTAGGGGGCGCAGGAGAGACCCAGTACTTC

d_call: TRBD2
v_call: TRBV7-9
cdr3_length: 14
j_call: TRBJ2-2
clone_size: NA
cdr3_aa: CASSPPGGAGELFF
cdr3_nt: TGTGCCAGCAGCCCACCGGGAGGGGCCGGGGAGCTGTTTTTT

d_call: NA
v_call: TRBV3-1/TRBV3-2
cdr3_length: 17
j_call: TRBJ2-1
clone_size: NA
cdr3_aa: CASSGVAGGSKYNEQFF
cdr3_nt: TGTGCCAGCAGCGGGGTGGCGGGTGGCAGCAAGTACAATGAGCAGTTCTTC

d_call: NA
v_call: TRBV12-3/TRBV12-4
cdr3_length: 11
j_call: TRBJ2-1
clone_size: NA
cdr3_aa: CASSGTLEQFF
cdr3_nt: TGTGCCAGCAGTGGGACTTTGGAGCAGTTCTTC

d_call: NA
v_call: TRBV12-3/TRBV12-4
cdr3_length: 13
j_call: TRBJ1-5
clone_size: once
cdr3_aa: CASSAENNQPQHF
cdr3_nt: TGTGCCAGCAGTGCGGAGAACAATCAGCCCCAGCATTTT

d_call: NA
v_call: TRBV18
cdr3_length: 13
j_call: TRBJ2-1
clone_size: NA
cdr3_aa: CASSPGLQDEQFF
cdr3_nt: TGTGCCAGCTCACCAGGACTGCAAGATGAGCAGTTCTTC